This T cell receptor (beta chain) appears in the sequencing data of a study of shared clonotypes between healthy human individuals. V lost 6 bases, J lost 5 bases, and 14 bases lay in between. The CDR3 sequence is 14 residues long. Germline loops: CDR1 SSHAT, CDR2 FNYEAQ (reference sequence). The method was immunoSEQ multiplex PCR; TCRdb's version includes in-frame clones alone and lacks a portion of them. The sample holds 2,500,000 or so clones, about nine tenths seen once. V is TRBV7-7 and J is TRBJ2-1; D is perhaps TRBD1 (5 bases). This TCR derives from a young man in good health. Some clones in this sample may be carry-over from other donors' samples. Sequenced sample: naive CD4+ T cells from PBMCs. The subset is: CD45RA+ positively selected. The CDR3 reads CASRETEFHNEQFF. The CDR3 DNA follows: TGTGCCAGCAGGGAGACAGAGTTCCACAATGAGCAGTTCTTC.